This T cell receptor beta chain was observed in a study of T cell repertoires in cytomegalovirus infection. At least ten counts were recorded for this clonotype. One entry per CDR3 protein results from TCRdb running MiXCR on the reads. The sample contains 500,000 or so distinct CDR3 sequences, approximately 16% of which appear only once. CDR3 length equals 13 residues. The germline V gene has CDR1 MNHEY and CDR2 SVGAGI. Deletions cut 0 bases from V and 8 bases from J, with 10 bases between. The gene calls are TRBV6-5 and TRBJ1-1; D gene uncertain. Specimen: CD8+ T cells from PBMCs. This TCR came from a human donor in good health (CMV status not recorded). Some clones in this sample may be carry-over from other donors' samples. CDR3 loop: CASSYSPEGEAFF. The CDR3 DNA sequence: TGTGCCAGCAGTTACTCGCCCGAAGGAGAAGCTTTCTTT.